The entry below gives a single TCR beta chain sequence along with its context. With survey level as its setting, the immunoSEQ assay was v3.0. Here immunoSEQ multiplex PCR was the method, and the copy in TCRdb shows in-frame clones only, minus some. This sample yields about 15,000 clones, of which roughly 80% are seen a single time; around 20% belongs to the top ten. Trimming shortened V by 0 bases and J by 0 bases, and 9 bases separated the two germline ends. CDR1 and CDR2 (germline): LNHNV, YYDKDF (reference sequence). The CDR3 sequence is 16 residues long. The record originates from a study of long-term antiretroviral therapy in people with HIV.

The material was unsorted PBMCs, obtained just before starting antiretroviral therapy. The TCR was taken from a man aged 35 to 55 with HIV. The chain uses TRBV15 and TRBJ1-3; D ambiguous. CDR3 amino acids: CATSRDFESSGNTIYF. The CDR3 bases are TGTGCCACCAGCAGAGATTTCGAGAGCTCTGGAAACACCATATATTTT.